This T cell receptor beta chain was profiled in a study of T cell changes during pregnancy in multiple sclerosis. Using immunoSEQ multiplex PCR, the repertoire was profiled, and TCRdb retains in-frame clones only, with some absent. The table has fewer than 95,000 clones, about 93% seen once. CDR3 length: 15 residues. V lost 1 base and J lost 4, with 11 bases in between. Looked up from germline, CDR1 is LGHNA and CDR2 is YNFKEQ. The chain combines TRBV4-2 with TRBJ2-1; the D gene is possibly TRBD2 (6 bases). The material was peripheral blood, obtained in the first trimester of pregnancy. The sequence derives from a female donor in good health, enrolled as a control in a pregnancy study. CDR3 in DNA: TGTGCCAGCAGCCAAGCGGGAGAGAGTTACAATGAGCAGTTCTTC. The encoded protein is CASSQAGESYNEQFF.